Listed below are T cell receptor beta chains from one sample, sequenced in a study of cytomegalovirus exposure and HLA in healthy donors. Sequenced by immunoSEQ multiplex PCR; TCRdb stores in-frame clones only, minus some. The table has fewer than 200,000 clones, approximately 78% seen once. Source material: PBMCs. The source of these receptors is a woman aged 25 to 39 in good health and CMV-seropositive. Both conserved end residues are part of each CDR3. Fields, in order: V gene, J gene, CDR3 length, D gene, clone size, CDR3 protein, CDR3 DNA. A D gene is named only where the DNA matches it firmly. A clone size is listed for some rows: how often the clone was seen (once, few, many), or a class if it is expanded.

V gene: TRBV4-2; J gene: TRBJ2-7; CDR3 length: 14; D gene: .; clone size: .; CDR3 protein: CASSQEPERYEQYF; CDR3 DNA: TGTGCCAGCAGCCAAGAACCAGAACGATACGAGCAGTACTTC
V gene: TRBV6-1; J gene: TRBJ1-4; CDR3 length: 15; D gene: .; clone size: .; CDR3 protein: CASSVIRGWGEKLFF; CDR3 DNA: TGTGCCAGCAGTGTAATTAGGGGTTGGGGTGAAAAACTGTTTTTT
V gene: TRBV19; J gene: TRBJ2-1; CDR3 length: 15; D gene: .; clone size: .; CDR3 protein: CASSPDTEPYNEQFF; CDR3 DNA: TGTGCCAGTAGCCCAGACACGGAACCCTACAATGAGCAGTTCTTC
V gene: TRBV6-1; J gene: TRBJ2-5; CDR3 length: 13; D gene: .; clone size: .; CDR3 protein: CASSEVREETQYF; CDR3 DNA: TGTGCCAGCAGTGAAGTGCGAGAAGAGACCCAGTACTTC
V gene: TRBV5-1; J gene: TRBJ2-3; CDR3 length: 14; D gene: .; clone size: .; CDR3 protein: CASSKGQHTDTQYF; CDR3 DNA: TGCGCCAGCAGCAAAGGACAGCACACAGATACGCAGTATTTT
V gene: TRBV4-1; J gene: TRBJ2-5; CDR3 length: 16; D gene: TRBD2; clone size: once; CDR3 protein: CASSQKQGLAKETQYF; CDR3 DNA: TGCGCCAGCAGCCAAAAACAGGGACTAGCGAAGGAGACCCAGTACTTC
V gene: TRBV6-5; J gene: TRBJ2-2; CDR3 length: 13; D gene: .; clone size: .; CDR3 protein: CASSWRGPGELFF; CDR3 DNA: TGTGCCAGCAGCTGGAGAGGGCCCGGGGAGCTGTTTTTT
V gene: TRBV5-1; J gene: TRBJ2-3; CDR3 length: 12; D gene: .; clone size: .; CDR3 protein: CASSSGTDTQYF; CDR3 DNA: TGCGCCAGCAGCTCTGGCACAGATACGCAGTATTTT
V gene: TRBV30; J gene: TRBJ1-3; CDR3 length: 16; D gene: TRBD1; clone size: .; CDR3 protein: CAWINPDRGLGNTIYF; CDR3 DNA: TGTGCCTGGATTAATCCCGACAGGGGGCTTGGAAACACCATATATTTT
V gene: TRBV5-1; J gene: TRBJ2-7; CDR3 length: 16; D gene: TRBD2; clone size: .; CDR3 protein: CASSLVGSGGAAEQYF; CDR3 DNA: TGCGCCAGCAGCTTGGTTGGTAGCGGGGGGGCGGCTGAGCAGTACTTC
V gene: TRBV30; J gene: TRBJ1-2; CDR3 length: 14; D gene: .; clone size: .; CDR3 protein: CAWSVGRGSYGYTF; CDR3 DNA: TGTGCCTGGAGTGTGGGCAGGGGTAGCTATGGCTACACCTTC
V gene: TRBV6-1; J gene: TRBJ1-2; CDR3 length: 10; D gene: TRBD1; clone size: .; CDR3 protein: CASSTGDYTF; CDR3 DNA: TGTGCCAGCAGTACAGGGGACTACACCTTC
V gene: TRBV27; J gene: TRBJ1-5; CDR3 length: 13; D gene: .; clone size: once; CDR3 protein: CASSPDSNQPQHF; CDR3 DNA: TGTGCCAGCAGCCCGGACAGTAATCAGCCCCAACATTTT
V gene: TRBV25-1; J gene: TRBJ2-7; CDR3 length: 15; D gene: TRBD1; clone size: many; CDR3 protein: CASSDRGPTHSEQYF; CDR3 DNA: TGTGCCAGCAGTGACAGGGGGCCGACCCATTCCGAGCAGTACTTC
V gene: TRBV15; J gene: TRBJ1-6; CDR3 length: 16; D gene: .; clone size: .; CDR3 protein: CATSRDRRGYASPLHF; CDR3 DNA: TGTGCCACCAGCAGAGATAGGCGGGGGTATGCTTCACCCCTCCACTTT
V gene: TRBV13; J gene: TRBJ2-5; CDR3 length: 15; D gene: .; clone size: .; CDR3 protein: CASSQRTGIGETQYF; CDR3 DNA: TGTGCCAGCAGTCAACGAACAGGGATAGGAGAGACCCAGTACTTC
V gene: TRBV6-6; J gene: TRBJ1-5; CDR3 length: 14; D gene: .; clone size: .; CDR3 protein: CASRTEYSNQPQHF; CDR3 DNA: TGTGCCAGCCGGACAGAGTATAGCAATCAGCCCCAGCATTTT
V gene: TRBV7-9; J gene: TRBJ1-5; CDR3 length: 12; D gene: .; clone size: .; CDR3 protein: CASSAGDQPQHF; CDR3 DNA: TGTGCCAGCAGCGCCGGAGATCAGCCCCAGCATTTT
V gene: TRBV6-6; J gene: TRBJ1-4; CDR3 length: 14; D gene: TRBD1; clone size: few; CDR3 protein: CASSPTGGGEKLFF; CDR3 DNA: TGTGCCAGCAGTCCGACAGGGGGCGGCGAAAAACTGTTTTTT
V gene: TRBV28; J gene: TRBJ1-6; CDR3 length: 15; D gene: .; clone size: few; CDR3 protein: CASSFTQGYNSPLHF; CDR3 DNA: TGTGCCAGCAGTTTCACTCAGGGGTATAATTCACCCCTCCACTTT
V gene: TRBV13; J gene: TRBJ1-1; CDR3 length: 15; D gene: .; clone size: .; CDR3 protein: CASSPHGEGNTEAFF; CDR3 DNA: TGTGCCAGCAGCCCACACGGTGAGGGGAACACTGAAGCTTTCTTT
V gene: TRBV29-1; J gene: TRBJ2-5; CDR3 length: 12; D gene: .; clone size: .; CDR3 protein: CSVEEGFETQYF; CDR3 DNA: TGCAGCGTCGAGGAGGGGTTCGAGACCCAGTACTTC
V gene: TRBV5-1; J gene: TRBJ2-1; CDR3 length: 13; D gene: TRBD1; clone size: .; CDR3 protein: CASSPLQGNEQFF; CDR3 DNA: TGCGCCAGCAGCCCGTTACAGGGGAATGAGCAGTTCTTC
V gene: TRBV9; J gene: TRBJ2-1; CDR3 length: 14; D gene: TRBD2; clone size: .; CDR3 protein: CASSPSGDHNEQFF; CDR3 DNA: TGTGCCAGCAGCCCTAGCGGGGACCACAATGAGCAGTTCTTC
V gene: TRBV28; J gene: TRBJ1-1; CDR3 length: 15; D gene: .; clone size: .; CDR3 protein: CASKGAGARDTEAFF; CDR3 DNA: TGTGCCAGCAAAGGGGCAGGGGCTCGGGACACTGAAGCTTTCTTT
V gene: TRBV19; J gene: TRBJ2-1; CDR3 length: 16; D gene: TRBD2; clone size: .; CDR3 protein: CASSMVAGGNYNEQFF; CDR3 DNA: TGTGCCAGTAGTATGGTTGCGGGGGGGAACTACAATGAGCAGTTCTTC
V gene: TRBV6-6; J gene: TRBJ1-1; CDR3 length: 15; D gene: .; clone size: .; CDR3 protein: CASSYSVSVWTEAFF; CDR3 DNA: TGTGCCAGCAGTTACTCTGTATCGGTTTGGACTGAAGCTTTCTTT
V gene: TRBV5-4; J gene: TRBJ2-7; CDR3 length: 15; D gene: TRBD2; clone size: .; CDR3 protein: CASSPSHPGGTEQYF; CDR3 DNA: TGTGCCAGCAGCCCCAGTCACCCGGGAGGTACGGAGCAGTACTTC
V gene: TRBV5-4; J gene: TRBJ2-3; CDR3 length: 14; D gene: .; clone size: .; CDR3 protein: CASSLGLVTDTQYF; CDR3 DNA: TGTGCCAGCAGCTTGGGACTAGTGACAGATACGCAGTATTTT
V gene: TRBV30; J gene: TRBJ2-7; CDR3 length: 13; D gene: TRBD2; clone size: .; CDR3 protein: CAWSTSGFYEQYF; CDR3 DNA: TGTGCCTGGTCGACTAGCGGATTCTACGAGCAGTACTTC
V gene: TRBV25-1; J gene: TRBJ2-5; CDR3 length: 13; D gene: .; clone size: .; CDR3 protein: CASSDSGGWTQYF; CDR3 DNA: TGTGCCAGCAGTGACAGTGGGGGGTGGACCCAGTACTTC
V gene: TRBV7-9; J gene: TRBJ2-7; CDR3 length: 14; D gene: .; clone size: once; CDR3 protein: CASSQAQSSYEQYF; CDR3 DNA: TGTGCCAGCAGCCAGGCCCAGAGCTCCTACGAGCAGTACTTC
V gene: TRBV2; J gene: TRBJ1-5; CDR3 length: 13; D gene: .; clone size: .; CDR3 protein: CASSESVSRPQHF; CDR3 DNA: TGTGCCAGCAGTGAAAGTGTGAGTAGGCCCCAGCATTTT
V gene: TRBV19; J gene: TRBJ2-2; CDR3 length: 12; D gene: .; clone size: .; CDR3 protein: CASSIQAGELFF; CDR3 DNA: TGTGCCAGTAGTATTCAGGCCGGGGAGCTGTTTTTT
V gene: TRBV2; J gene: TRBJ1-3; CDR3 length: 17; D gene: .; clone size: .; CDR3 protein: CASSEALRDSSGNTIYF; CDR3 DNA: TGTGCCAGCAGTGAAGCGCTTCGAGACAGCTCTGGAAACACCATATATTTT
V gene: TRBV18; J gene: TRBJ2-5; CDR3 length: 13; D gene: TRBD2; clone size: .; CDR3 protein: CASSPREGETQYF; CDR3 DNA: TGTGCCAGCTCACCACGGGAGGGGGAGACCCAGTACTTC
V gene: TRBV14; J gene: TRBJ2-7; CDR3 length: 16; D gene: .; clone size: few; CDR3 protein: CASSRTGRMGSYEQYF; CDR3 DNA: TGTGCCAGCAGCCGAACAGGGCGGATGGGCTCCTACGAGCAGTACTTC
V gene: TRBV6-1; J gene: TRBJ2-5; CDR3 length: 15; D gene: .; clone size: once; CDR3 protein: CASSEARGEQETQYF; CDR3 DNA: TGTGCCAGCAGTGAAGCCAGGGGGGAACAAGAGACCCAGTACTTC
V gene: TRBV19; J gene: TRBJ1-2; CDR3 length: 12; D gene: TRBD1; clone size: .; CDR3 protein: CATLTGGNGYTF; CDR3 DNA: TGTGCCACCTTAACAGGGGGCAATGGCTACACCTTC
V gene: TRBV6-1; J gene: TRBJ1-5; CDR3 length: 14; D gene: .; clone size: .; CDR3 protein: CASSGGQSNQPQHF; CDR3 DNA: TGTGCCAGCAGCGGTGGACAAAGCAATCAGCCCCAGCATTTT
V gene: TRBV5-1; J gene: TRBJ2-7; CDR3 length: 17; D gene: .; clone size: .; CDR3 protein: CASSPGGTGTSSYEQYF; CDR3 DNA: TGCGCCAGCAGCCCGGGCGGGACAGGGACTAGCTCCTACGAGCAGTACTTC
V gene: TRBV7-7; J gene: TRBJ2-2; CDR3 length: 15; D gene: TRBD2; clone size: .; CDR3 protein: CASSRRGGTTGELFF; CDR3 DNA: TGTGCTAGCAGCCGACGGGGGGGGACCACCGGGGAGCTGTTTTTT
V gene: TRBV7-6; J gene: TRBJ2-1; CDR3 length: 15; D gene: TRBD2; clone size: .; CDR3 protein: CASSLGLAGDNEQFF; CDR3 DNA: TGTGCCAGCAGCTTGGGACTAGCGGGGGACAATGAGCAGTTCTTC
V gene: TRBV6-6; J gene: TRBJ1-2; CDR3 length: 13; D gene: .; clone size: once; CDR3 protein: CASEDGRGYGYTF; CDR3 DNA: TGTGCCAGTGAGGACGGGAGAGGGTATGGCTACACCTTC
V gene: TRBV7-9; J gene: TRBJ2-1; CDR3 length: 12; D gene: .; clone size: .; CDR3 protein: CASTGAYNEQFF; CDR3 DNA: TGTGCCAGCACCGGGGCCTACAATGAGCAGTTCTTC
V gene: TRBV29-1; J gene: TRBJ2-6; CDR3 length: 17; D gene: TRBD1; clone size: .; CDR3 protein: CSVARTGGPSGANVLTF; CDR3 DNA: TGCAGCGTTGCCCGGACAGGGGGCCCCTCTGGGGCCAACGTCCTGACTTTC
V gene: TRBV5-1; J gene: TRBJ1-4; CDR3 length: 15; D gene: .; clone size: .; CDR3 protein: CASSLAQTRDEKLFF; CDR3 DNA: TGCGCCAGCAGCTTGGCGCAGACACGCGACGAAAAACTGTTTTTT
V gene: TRBV6-5; J gene: TRBJ2-3; CDR3 length: 14; D gene: .; clone size: .; CDR3 protein: CASSGSGPADTQYF; CDR3 DNA: TGTGCCAGCAGTGGGAGCGGGCCGGCAGATACGCAGTATTTT
V gene: TRBV30; J gene: TRBJ2-2; CDR3 length: 16; D gene: TRBD2; clone size: .; CDR3 protein: CAWMRLASGGPGELFF; CDR3 DNA: TGTGCCTGGATGCGGCTAGCTAGCGGGGGTCCCGGGGAGCTGTTTTTT
V gene: TRBV6-1; J gene: TRBJ1-5; CDR3 length: 14; D gene: TRBD1; clone size: .; CDR3 protein: CAGYGTGDNQPQHF; CDR3 DNA: TGTGCCGGCTACGGGACAGGGGACAATCAGCCCCAGCATTTT
V gene: TRBV5-4; J gene: TRBJ2-7; CDR3 length: 17; D gene: TRBD1; clone size: .; CDR3 protein: CASSPRPGQAEFGVQYF; CDR3 DNA: TGTGCCAGCAGCCCCCGGCCGGGACAGGCGGAATTTGGGGTGCAGTACTTC
V gene: TRBV4-1; J gene: TRBJ2-5; CDR3 length: 20; D gene: TRBD2; clone size: .; CDR3 protein: CASSQEPSGGANLVRETQYF; CDR3 DNA: TGCGCCAGCAGCCAAGAGCCTAGCGGGGGGGCCAATTTAGTAAGAGAGACCCAGTACTTC
V gene: TRBV11-3; J gene: TRBJ2-7; CDR3 length: 11; D gene: .; clone size: .; CDR3 protein: CASSFHYEQYF; CDR3 DNA: TGTGCCAGCAGCTTTCACTACGAGCAGTACTTC
V gene: TRBV5-6; J gene: TRBJ2-7; CDR3 length: 14; D gene: TRBD1; clone size: .; CDR3 protein: CASALGTGKNEQYF; CDR3 DNA: TGTGCCAGCGCCTTGGGGACAGGGAAAAACGAGCAGTACTTC